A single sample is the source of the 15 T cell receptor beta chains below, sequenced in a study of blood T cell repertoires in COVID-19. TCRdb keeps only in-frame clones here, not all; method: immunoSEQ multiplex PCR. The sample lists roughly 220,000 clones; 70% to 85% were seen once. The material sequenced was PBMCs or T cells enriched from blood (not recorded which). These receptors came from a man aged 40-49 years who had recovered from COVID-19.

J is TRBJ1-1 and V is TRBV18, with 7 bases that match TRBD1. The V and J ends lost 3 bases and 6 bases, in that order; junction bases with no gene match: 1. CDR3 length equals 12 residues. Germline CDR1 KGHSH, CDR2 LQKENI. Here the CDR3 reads CASSPGTAEAFF. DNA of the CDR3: TGTGCCAGCTCACCTGGGACAGCTGAAGCTTTCTTT.

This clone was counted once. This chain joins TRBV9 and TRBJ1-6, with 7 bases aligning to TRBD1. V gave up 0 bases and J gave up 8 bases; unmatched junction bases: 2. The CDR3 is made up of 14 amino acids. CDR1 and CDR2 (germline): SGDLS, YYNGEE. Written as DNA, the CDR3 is TGTGCCAGCAGCGTAGGACAGGGTGATTCACCCCTCCACTTT. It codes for CASSVGQGDSPLHF.

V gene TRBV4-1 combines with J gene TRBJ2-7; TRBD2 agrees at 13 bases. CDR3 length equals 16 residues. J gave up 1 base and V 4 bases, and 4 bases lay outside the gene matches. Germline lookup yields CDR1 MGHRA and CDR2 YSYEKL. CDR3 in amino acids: CASSRAGLAGSYEQYF. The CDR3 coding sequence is TGCGCCAGCAGCCGAGCGGGACTAGCGGGGTCCTACGAGCAGTACTTC.

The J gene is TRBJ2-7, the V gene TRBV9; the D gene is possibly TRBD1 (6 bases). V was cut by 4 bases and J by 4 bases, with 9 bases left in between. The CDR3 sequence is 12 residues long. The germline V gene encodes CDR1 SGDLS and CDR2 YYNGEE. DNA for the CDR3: TGTGCCAGCAGCTCCGGACAGTACGAGCAGTACTTC. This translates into CASSSGQYEQYF.

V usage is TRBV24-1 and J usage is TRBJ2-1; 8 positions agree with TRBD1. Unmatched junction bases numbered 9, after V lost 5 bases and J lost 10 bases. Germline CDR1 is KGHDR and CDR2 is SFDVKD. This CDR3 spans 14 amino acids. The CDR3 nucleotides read TGTGCCACCAGTGTCCGGACAGGGTCAGGGGAGCAGTTCTTC. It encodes CATSVRTGSGEQFF.

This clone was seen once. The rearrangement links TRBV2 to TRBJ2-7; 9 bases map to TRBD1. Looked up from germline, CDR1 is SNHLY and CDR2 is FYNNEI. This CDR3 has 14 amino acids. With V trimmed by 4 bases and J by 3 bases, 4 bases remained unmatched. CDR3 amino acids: CASSAQGAFYEQYF. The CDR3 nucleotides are TGTGCCAGCAGTGCACAGGGGGCGTTCTACGAGCAGTACTTC.

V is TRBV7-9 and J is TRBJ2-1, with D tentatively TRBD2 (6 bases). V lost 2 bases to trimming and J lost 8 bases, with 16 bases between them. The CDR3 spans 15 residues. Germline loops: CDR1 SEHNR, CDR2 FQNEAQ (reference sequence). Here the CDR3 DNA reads TGTGCCAGCAGCTTACTGCAGGGTGGAGGGGATGAGCAGTTCTTC. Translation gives CASSLLQGGGDEQFF.

The CDR3 DNA reads as TGTGCCAGCAGCCCTCTAGCGGACGGGGAGCTGTTTTTT. Amino acid sequence: CASSPLADGELFF. The chain uses TRBV5-5 and TRBJ2-2; 7 bases are a match to TRBD2. The V gene's germline CDR1 is SGHKS and CDR2 YYEKEE (reference sequence). The ends lost 4 bases at V and 7 bases at J; junction bases unmatched: 4. There are 13 residues in the CDR3.

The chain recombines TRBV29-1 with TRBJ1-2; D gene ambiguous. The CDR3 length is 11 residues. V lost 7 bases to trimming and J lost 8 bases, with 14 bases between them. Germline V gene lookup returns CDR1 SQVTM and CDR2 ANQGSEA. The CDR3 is CSAADSRGYTF. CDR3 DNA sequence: TGCAGCGCCGCGGACTCCCGAGGCTACACCTTC.

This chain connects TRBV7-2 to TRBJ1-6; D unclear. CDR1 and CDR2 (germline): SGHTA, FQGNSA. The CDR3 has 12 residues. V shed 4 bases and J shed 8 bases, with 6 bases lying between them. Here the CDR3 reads CASSSPYSPLHF. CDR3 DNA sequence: TGTGCCAGCAGCTCCCCTTATTCACCCCTCCACTTT.

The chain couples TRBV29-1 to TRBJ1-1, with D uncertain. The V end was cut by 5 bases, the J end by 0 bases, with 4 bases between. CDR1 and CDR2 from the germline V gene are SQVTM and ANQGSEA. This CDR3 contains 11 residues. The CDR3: CSVRLNTEAFF. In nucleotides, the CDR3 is TGCAGCGTTCGGTTGAACACTGAAGCTTTCTTT.

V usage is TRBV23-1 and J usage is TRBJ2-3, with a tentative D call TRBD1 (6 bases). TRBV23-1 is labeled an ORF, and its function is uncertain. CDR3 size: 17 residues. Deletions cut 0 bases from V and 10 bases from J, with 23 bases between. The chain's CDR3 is CASSQSRSCRGQIAQYF. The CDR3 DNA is TGCGCCAGCAGTCAATCGCGGTCATGCAGGGGCCAAATCGCGCAGTATTTT.

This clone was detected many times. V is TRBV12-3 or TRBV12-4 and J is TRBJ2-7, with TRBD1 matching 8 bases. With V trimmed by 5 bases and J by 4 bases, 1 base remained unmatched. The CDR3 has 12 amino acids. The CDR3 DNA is TGTGCCAGCAGTCGGACAGGGTACGAGCAGTACTTC. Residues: CASSRTGYEQYF.

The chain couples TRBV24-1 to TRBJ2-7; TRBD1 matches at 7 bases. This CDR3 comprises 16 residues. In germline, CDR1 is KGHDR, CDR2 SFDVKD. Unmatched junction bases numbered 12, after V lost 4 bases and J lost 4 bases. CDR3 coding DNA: TGTGCCACCAGTGACCCAGGGGGTGCAAGCTTGTACGAGCAGTACTTC. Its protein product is CATSDPGGASLYEQYF.

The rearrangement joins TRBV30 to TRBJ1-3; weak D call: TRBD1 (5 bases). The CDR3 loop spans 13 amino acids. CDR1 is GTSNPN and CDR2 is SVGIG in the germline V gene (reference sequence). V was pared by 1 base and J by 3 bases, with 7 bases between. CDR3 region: CAWSATDGNTIYF. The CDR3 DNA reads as TGTGCCTGGAGTGCGACAGATGGAAACACCATATATTTT.